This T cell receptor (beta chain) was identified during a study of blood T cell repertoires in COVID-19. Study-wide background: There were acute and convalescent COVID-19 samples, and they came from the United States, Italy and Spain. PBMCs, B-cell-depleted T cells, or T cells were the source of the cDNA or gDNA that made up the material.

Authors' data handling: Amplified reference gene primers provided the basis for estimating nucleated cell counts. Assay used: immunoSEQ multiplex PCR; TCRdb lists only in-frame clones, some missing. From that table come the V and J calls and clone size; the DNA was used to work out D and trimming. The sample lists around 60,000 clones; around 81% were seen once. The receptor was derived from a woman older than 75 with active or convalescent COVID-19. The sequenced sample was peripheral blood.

CDR3: CSARRGGEQYF. In DNA, the CDR3 is TGCAGTGCTAGGAGGGGAGGCGAGCAGTACTTC. This chain joins TRBV20-1 and TRBJ2-7; D might be TRBD2 (6 bases). Germline lookup yields CDR1 DFQATT and CDR2 SNEGSKA (reference sequence). The CDR3 contains 11 residues. The V and J ends lost 3 bases and 6 bases respectively, with 9 bases between them.